These 30 T cell receptor beta chains originate from one sample sequenced in a study of cytomegalovirus exposure and HLA in healthy donors. This PCR relied on a set of 60 Vbeta primers and 13 Jbeta primers. The protocol was immunoSEQ multiplex PCR, while the TCRdb copy is restricted to in-frame clones and leaves out a portion. The table records roughly 140,000 clones, about 80% of them present only once. The source material was PBMCs. Receptor source: a man in his thirties or forties in good health and CMV-seropositive.

The CDR3 region is CAISEGQQETQYF. The CDR3 nucleotides read TGTGCCATCAGTGAAGGACAGCAAGAGACCCAGTACTTC. V usage is TRBV10-3 and J usage is TRBJ2-5; weak D call: TRBD1 (6 bases). V lost 3 bases, J lost 2 bases, and 7 bases lay in between. Germline-derived CDR1 and CDR2 are ENHRY and SYGVKD. This CDR3 has 13 amino acids.

V is TRBV27 and J is TRBJ2-5; weak D call: TRBD2 (5 bases). Judging by the DNA end, TRBJ2-7 fits better; the J call may be wrong. There are 15 residues in the CDR3. CDR1 and CDR2 from the germline V gene are MNHEY and SMNVEV (reference sequence). CDR3 sequence: CASSMLSETGYEQYF. In DNA form, the CDR3 reads TGTGCCAGCAGTATGCTCTCCGAGACGGGGTACGAGCAGTACTTC.

The J gene is TRBJ1-5, the V gene TRBV6-5; TRBD1 matches at 7 bases. The length of the CDR3 is 13 residues. V dropped 5 bases and J dropped 7; count of bases not matched to a gene: 5. CDR1 is MNHEY and CDR2 is SVGAGI in the germline V gene. The DNA of the CDR3 is TGTGCCAGCAGTCGACAGGGAAACCAGCCCCAGCATTTT. It encodes CASSRQGNQPQHF.

This clone was recorded a few times. The CDR3 is CASSPKGGEGRGNTEAFF. The CDR3 DNA follows: TGCGCCAGCAGCCCCAAGGGGGGGGAGGGACGGGGGAACACTGAAGCTTTCTTT. The V gene is TRBV4-1, the J gene TRBJ1-1; tentatively, D is TRBD1 (6 bases). From germline, CDR1 is MGHRA and CDR2 YSYEKL. V was cut by 4 bases and J by 1 base, with 22 bases left in between. The CDR3 extends over 18 amino acids.

The table lists this clone with a few counts. This chain connects TRBV27 to TRBJ1-4, with TRBD1 matching over 8 bases. The CDR3 runs 17 residues. From germline, CDR1 is MNHEY and CDR2 SMNVEV (reference sequence). V shed 3 bases and J 3 bases; nucleotides not matched to a gene: 9. CDR3 amino acids: CASSFRAGQGPNEKLFF. In DNA form, the CDR3 reads TGTGCCAGCAGTTTCCGCGCCGGACAGGGCCCTAATGAAAAACTGTTTTTT.

The chain joins TRBV20-1 to TRBJ1-2; D is unclear. Germline-derived CDR1 and CDR2 are DFQATT and SNEGSKA (reference sequence). V lost 0 bases and J lost 13, with 12 bases in between. The CDR3 has 11 residues. CDR3 sequence: CSAREDGLPTF. CDR3 nucleotide sequence: TGCAGTGCTAGAGAGGACGGACTCCCCACCTTC.

This clone was seen a handful of times. V usage is TRBV5-5 and J usage is TRBJ2-2; 8 bases match TRBD1. CDR1 SGHKS and CDR2 YYEKEE come from the germline V gene (reference sequence). This CDR3 has 17 residues. With 5 bases clipped from V and 6 bases from J, the junction kept 15 bases outside the gene matches. The CDR3 DNA reads as TGTGCCAGCAGTGACATGCCCTCAGGGGGCGCATCCGGGGAGCTGTTTTTT. Encoded protein: CASSDMPSGGASGELFF.

The V gene is TRBV11-2, the J gene TRBJ2-3; TRBD2 matches 10 bases. Germline V gene sequence: CDR1 SGHAT, CDR2 FQNNGV. The CDR3 length is 16 residues. Unmatched junction bases numbered 4, after V lost 2 bases and J lost 2 bases. The CDR3 is CASSLKLAGATDTQYF. CDR3 sequence (DNA): TGTGCCAGCAGCTTAAAGCTAGCGGGAGCCACAGATACGCAGTATTTT.

The V call is TRBV28, the J call TRBJ2-7, with TRBD1 matching over 7 bases. The germline CDR1 and CDR2 sequences are MDHEN and SYDVKM. V gave up 6 bases and J gave up 3 bases; unmatched junction bases: 11. This CDR3 is built from 15 residues. The CDR3 reads CASSAPGTAYYEQYF. The CDR3 DNA reads as TGTGCCAGCAGCGCCCCAGGGACAGCCTACTACGAGCAGTACTTC.

This chain uses TRBV27 with TRBJ2-2; D gene uncertain. CDR1 MNHEY and CDR2 SMNVEV come from the germline V gene (reference sequence). Deletions cut 5 bases from V and 7 bases from J, with 11 bases between. The CDR3 totals 13 residues. CDR3 sequence: CASSPRLFGELFF. The DNA for the CDR3 is TGTGCCAGCAGTCCCCGACTCTTCGGGGAGCTGTTTTTT.

V usage is TRBV30 and J usage is TRBJ2-1, with a weak D call TRBD2 (5 bases). V lost 1 base, J lost 7 bases, and 8 bases lay in between. Germline assignment: CDR1 GTSNPN and CDR2 SVGIG (reference sequence). The CDR3 has 12 amino acids. CDR3 nucleotide sequence: TGTGCCTGGAGTGGGAGGTGGAATGAGCAGTTCTTC. This encodes CAWSGRWNEQFF.

The V call is TRBV2, the J call TRBJ2-7; possible D gene TRBD1, 5 bases. CDR1 is SNHLY and CDR2 is FYNNEI in the germline V gene. V lost 3 bases, J lost 3 bases, and 21 bases lay in between. CDR3 length: 17 residues. This chain's CDR3 is CASSDGAAVRLVYEQYF. Written as DNA, the CDR3 is TGTGCCAGCAGTGATGGGGCGGCCGTTCGACTCGTCTACGAGCAGTACTTC.

About this clone itself: The germline gene is not matched at one end of the junction; a read error may be the cause. This chain joins TRBV7-9 and TRBJ1-1; 8 nucleotides match TRBD1. This CDR3 has 16 amino acids. CDR1 and CDR2 from the germline V gene are SEHNR and FQNEAQ (reference sequence). CDR3 DNA sequence: TGTGCCGGCAGCTCCGGGACAGGTCGGATGAACACTGAAGCTTTCTTT. Its translation is CAGSSGTGRMNTEAFF. Full variable domain (remainder filled in from reference TRBV7-9 and TRBJ1-1): DTGVSQNPRHKITKRGQNVTFRCDPISEHNRLYWYRQTLGQGPEFLTYFQNEAQLEKSRLLSDRFSAERPKGSFSTLEIQRTEQGDSAMYLCAGSSGTGRMNTEAFFGQGTRLTVV.

The V call is TRBV5-1, the J call TRBJ2-1; 7 nucleotides match TRBD2. V was pared by 4 bases and J by 2 bases, with 3 bases of the junction left unmatched. The germline gives CDR1 SGHRS, CDR2 YFSETQ. There are 14 residues in the CDR3. CDR3 loop: CASSGLGTYNEQFF. DNA of the CDR3: TGCGCCAGCAGCGGACTAGGGACCTACAATGAGCAGTTCTTC.

V usage is TRBV5-4 and J usage is TRBJ1-3; the D is unclear. The CDR3 spans 13 residues. V lost 9 bases, J lost 0 bases, and 10 bases lay in between. CDR1 is SGHNT and CDR2 is YYREEE in the germline V gene (reference sequence). CDR3: CATQALSGNTIYF. As DNA, the CDR3 is TGTGCCACTCAGGCCCTCTCTGGAAACACCATATATTTT.

CDR3 in DNA: TGTGCCAGCAGCACGGGGACAGCGAGGCTCGAGACCCAGTACTTC. Protein sequence: CASSTGTARLETQYF. The chain carries TRBV5-6 and TRBJ2-5, with 7 positions matching TRBD1. Germline values: CDR1 SGHDT, CDR2 YYEEEE. There are 15 residues in the CDR3. V was pared by 4 bases and J by 5 bases, with 11 bases of the junction left unmatched.

This chain connects TRBV18 to TRBJ2-5; 8 positions match TRBD1. With V trimmed by 6 bases and J by 1 base, 7 bases remained unmatched. Germline V gene sequence: CDR1 KGHSH, CDR2 LQKENI. This CDR3 is built from 15 residues. CDR3 protein: CASSPRTGPQETQYF. CDR3 nucleotides: TGTGCCAGCTCCCCTCGGACAGGGCCCCAAGAGACCCAGTACTTC.

This chain connects TRBV30 to TRBJ2-2; perhaps TRBD2 as D (6 bases). The CDR3 length is 15 residues. Trimming cost V 0 bases and J 3 bases, with 11 bases left between them. Per germline, CDR1 GTSNPN and CDR2 SVGIG (reference sequence). The CDR3 reads CAWSVRTMYTGELFF. In nucleotides, the CDR3 is TGTGCCTGGAGTGTAAGGACTATGTACACCGGGGAGCTGTTTTTT. The complete variable domain, with remaining parts taken from reference TRBV30 and TRBJ2-2, reads SQTIHQWPATLVQPVGSPLSLECTVEGTSNPNLYWYRQAAGRGLQLLFYSVGIGQISSEVPQNLSASRPQDRQFILSSKKLLLSDSGFYLCAWSVRTMYTGELFFGEGSRLTVL.

The V and J genes are TRBV5-1 and TRBJ1-1; 10 nucleotides agree with TRBD1. Trimming cost V 4 bases and J 3 bases; bases outside gene matches: 9. CDR1 is SGHRS and CDR2 is YFSETQ in the germline V gene. There are 16 residues in the CDR3. The CDR3 is CASSTDRGRVYTEAFF. Here the CDR3 DNA reads TGCGCCAGCAGCACCGACAGGGGGCGCGTGTACACTGAAGCTTTCTTT.

The V gene is TRBV6-5, the J gene TRBJ2-7; D not resolved. CDR3 length equals 11 residues. Deletions cut 2 bases from V and 5 bases from J, with 4 bases between. Per the germline V gene, CDR1 is MNHEY and CDR2 is SVGAGI. Here the CDR3 reads CASSYQDEQYF. CDR3 sequence (DNA): TGTGCCAGCAGTTACCAGGACGAGCAGTACTTC.

The chain links TRBV2 to TRBJ1-3; D is ambiguous. The germline CDR1 and CDR2 sequences are SNHLY and FYNNEI. Trimming shortened V by 6 bases and J by 3 bases, and 15 bases separated the two germline ends. CDR3 length: 15 residues. The CDR3: CASSQIFPGGNTIYF. CDR3 DNA sequence: TGTGCCAGCAGCCAAATCTTCCCGGGTGGAAACACCATATATTTT.

This clone appeared once. CDR3 nucleotide sequence: TGTGCCAGCAGCGCAGGACTAGCGGGGGGGCTGAACGAGCAGTACTTC. Translation gives CASSAGLAGGLNEQYF. This sequence joins TRBV7-2 and TRBJ2-7; 15 nucleotides line up with TRBD2. Germline V gene lookup returns CDR1 SGHTA and CDR2 FQGNSA. The CDR3 sequence is 16 residues long. V was pared by 5 bases and J by 5 bases, with 7 bases of the junction left unmatched.

V is TRBV15 and J is TRBJ2-1, with D perhaps TRBD2 (5 bases). Trimming cost V 7 bases and J 5 bases, with 21 bases left between them. CDR3 length: 16 amino acids. Germline lookup yields CDR1 LNHNV and CDR2 YYDKDF (reference sequence). CDR3 sequence (DNA): TGTGCCACCAACCGGTTCGGGCCGGACGGGAACAATGAGCAGTTCTTC. The encoded protein is CATNRFGPDGNNEQFF.

The CDR3 DNA sequence: TGCAGCGTTGATCCGTCCCCCTACGAGCAGTACTTC. Amino acids: CSVDPSPYEQYF. The genes are TRBV29-1 and TRBJ2-7; D is unclear. Trimming took 3 bases from V and 2 from J, leaving 8 bases between them. CDR3 length: 12 amino acids. Germline V gene sequence: CDR1 SQVTM, CDR2 ANQGSEA.

In nucleotides, the CDR3 is TGTGCCAGCAGTTTTAGGGACAGGGGAGGGCACGAGCAGTACTTC. It is translated as CASSFRDRGGHEQYF. V and J are TRBV28 and TRBJ2-7; 10 bases fit TRBD1. CDR1 is MDHEN and CDR2 is SYDVKM in the germline V gene. The junction had 7 bases not matched to a gene; V was cut back by 3 bases and J by 5 bases. This CDR3 contains 15 residues.

This chain links TRBV5-4 with TRBJ2-1; no clear D gene. CDR3 length: 12 amino acids. Germline CDR1 and CDR2: SGHNT and YYREEE (reference sequence). The V gene lost 3 bases and the J gene lost 6 bases, with 7 bases spanning the gap. CDR3 nucleotide sequence: TGTGCCAGCAGCTCAGCTAGCAATGAGCAGTTCTTC. Encoded protein: CASSSASNEQFF.

This clone came up once. The rearrangement uses TRBV28 and TRBJ1-6; D not certain. Per the germline V gene, CDR1 is MDHEN and CDR2 is SYDVKM. The V end was cut by 3 bases, the J end by 7 bases, with 10 bases between. This CDR3 comprises 14 residues. The CDR3 region has the DNA TGTGCCAGCAGTTTTTCGGCGGTCAATTCACCCCTCCACTTT. It codes for CASSFSAVNSPLHF.

CDR3 nucleotides: TGTGCCAGCTCACCCCTACCACAGAAATACAATGAGCAGTTCTTC. Protein: CASSPLPQKYNEQFF. The chain joins TRBV18 to TRBJ2-1, with D uncertain. This CDR3 region has 15 residues. The V and J ends lost 3 bases and 4 bases respectively, with 13 bases between them. Looked up from germline, CDR1 is KGHSH and CDR2 is LQKENI.

This sequence joins TRBV7-2 and TRBJ1-5; 7 bases are a match to TRBD1. J was trimmed by 4 bases and V by 5 bases; bases with no gene match: 5. Germline CDR1 is SGHTA and CDR2 is FQGNSA. This CDR3 region has 14 residues. The CDR3 DNA follows: TGTGCCAGCAGCGGACAGGCCGTGAATCAGCCCCAGCATTTT. Its translation is CASSGQAVNQPQHF.

The chain carries TRBV5-1 and TRBJ2-3, with TRBD2 matching over 9 bases. The germline CDR1 and CDR2 sequences are SGHRS and YFSETQ. V shed 2 bases, J shed 5 bases, and the junction held 3 bases outside the gene matches. CDR3 length: 14 amino acids. The CDR3 sequence is CASSFVAGEDTQYF. The CDR3 DNA is TGCGCCAGCAGCTTCGTAGCGGGGGAAGATACGCAGTATTTT.